This T cell receptor (beta chain) was found in a study of T-cell reconstitution after alpha-beta-depleted transplantation in children. Preparation of the TCRbeta library involved a method that used unique molecular identifiers. TCRdb re-analysed the PCR reads in MiXCR, keeping a single row per CDR3 protein. Of just over 950,000 distinct CDR3 sequences listed, about 31% were seen once; the top ten hold roughly 28%. This clonotype came up a few times. V was cut by 0 bases and J by 0 bases, with 11 bases left in between. CDR1 and CDR2 from the germline V gene are MDHEN and SYDVKM. The CDR3 is made up of 16 amino acids.

The specimen was PBMCs, mostly from graft donor cells, collected 360 days after TCRalphabeta/CD19-depleted stem cell transplant. The chain employs TRBV28 and TRBJ1-1, with D tentatively TRBD1 (5 bases). This clonotype was sampled from a boy in the first two years of life who had a stem cell transplant for SCID, so the T cells may come from the graft donor. The CDR3 loop reads CASSLWTASMNTEAFF. CDR3 bases: TGTGCCAGCAGTTTATGGACAGCCAGCATGAACACTGAAGCTTTCTTT.